This TCR beta chain comes out of a study of CD8 T cells in Susac syndrome. An amount of RNA that ranged from about 0.45 to 1 ug was reverse transcribed with random hexamers. The immunoSEQ assay covered 54 Vbeta and 13 Jbeta segments for CDR3. TCRdb used MiXCR to reprocess the immunoSEQ multiplex PCR reads, holding one entry per CDR3 protein. The data show 150,000 to 200,000 distinct CDR3 sequences, under 95% seen once. CDR3 length: 13 residues. V lost 6 bases and J lost 1, with 9 bases in between. Germline V gene lookup returns CDR1 MNHEY and CDR2 SVGAGI. As to this clonotype: Antigen specificity is unknown.

Study results and limitations: The study acknowledged a relatively small number of individuals in its TCR sequencing and HLA analysis.

This rearrangement joins TRBV6-5 to TRBJ1-2, with no clear D. The receptor was isolated from a human donor with multiple sclerosis. The sample comprised CD4+ T cells from PBMCs. CDR3 bases: TGTGCCAGCAGAAAGCACAATAACTATGGCTACACCTTC. Its protein product is CASRKHNNYGYTF.